These T cell receptor beta chains were read from a single sample in a study of cytomegalovirus exposure and HLA in healthy donors. Only in-frame clones appear in the TCRdb table, and some are missing; sequencing was by immunoSEQ multiplex PCR. The sample lists roughly 100,000 clones; over 55% were seen once. Sequenced input: PBMCs. These receptors originate from a female donor in good health and CMV-seronegative. Each CDR3 is given with its conserved first and last residue. The D gene is left open where the match is weak. The size of a clone is reported for some rows only, either as once, few or many, or as a class for expanded clones.

V gene,J gene,D gene,clone size,CDR3 protein,CDR3 DNA
TRBV19,TRBJ2-7,-,-,CASSIAGLREQYF,TGTGCCAGTAGTATAGCTGGGTTGCGGGAGCAGTACTTC
TRBV9,TRBJ2-3,TRBD2,-,CASSARASGGTDTQYF,TGTGCCAGCAGCGCTCGGGCTAGCGGTGGCACAGATACGCAGTATTTT
TRBV7-2,TRBJ2-7,TRBD2,-,CASSLETGGYEQYF,TGTGCCAGCAGCTTAGAAACGGGGGGTTACGAGCAGTACTTC
TRBV6-5,TRBJ1-2,TRBD1,-,CASRDTGQGGYGYTF,TGTGCCAGCAGGGACACGGGACAGGGGGGATATGGCTACACCTTC
TRBV6-1,TRBJ2-7,-,-,CAGGAYEQYF,TGTGCCGGGGGCGCCTACGAGCAGTACTTC
TRBV19,TRBJ2-7,TRBD2,-,CASSIGKGRASAEQYF,TGTGCCAGTAGTATTGGGAAGGGGAGGGCCTCGGCGGAGCAGTACTTC
TRBV6-1,TRBJ2-7,TRBD1,-,CASSEATGGPYEQYF,TGTGCCAGCAGTGAAGCCACAGGGGGCCCCTACGAGCAGTACTTC
TRBV2,TRBJ1-5,-,-,CASSEAQTDQPQHF,TGTGCCAGCAGTGAAGCGCAGACAGATCAGCCCCAGCATTTT
TRBV5-1,TRBJ2-7,-,-,CASSLDRGLSYEQYF,TGCGCCAGCAGCTTGGATCGGGGTTTATCCTACGAGCAGTACTTC
TRBV27,TRBJ2-7,-,once,CASSLAGPKGAYEQYF,TGTGCCAGCAGTTTGGCTGGACCAAAGGGGGCCTACGAGCAGTACTTC
TRBV30,TRBJ2-7,TRBD1,-,CAWSVGTDSSYEQYF,TGTGCCTGGAGTGTAGGGACAGATAGCTCCTACGAGCAGTACTTC
TRBV6-1,TRBJ2-7,-,-,CASSERGPSYEQYF,TGTGCCAGCAGTGAACGAGGTCCCTCCTACGAGCAGTACTTC
TRBV7-2,TRBJ2-1,TRBD1,-,CASRLETDRGKFF,TGTGCCAGCAGATTAGAAACCGACAGGGGTAAGTTCTTC
TRBV7-2,TRBJ2-3,-,-,CASSLDEVAATSTDTQYF,TGTGCCAGCAGCTTAGACGAGGTAGCGGCCACTAGCACAGATACGCAGTATTTT
TRBV7-3,TRBJ2-5,TRBD1,once,CASSLWGTVQETQYF,TGTGCCAGCAGCTTATGGGGGACAGTACAAGAGACCCAGTACTTC
TRBV5-5,TRBJ1-1,-,few,CASSVRGPSNTEAFF,TGTGCCAGCAGCGTGCGGGGGCCGTCGAACACTGAAGCTTTCTTT
TRBV2,TRBJ2-7,-,few,CASIETGYEQYF,TGTGCCAGCATCGAAACAGGCTACGAGCAGTACTTC
TRBV7-9,TRBJ2-5,TRBD1,-,CSSSSAGGTQYF,TGTTCCAGCAGCTCTGCAGGGGGGACCCAGTACTTC
TRBV30,TRBJ1-4,-,few,CAWRKAGAYEKLFF,TGTGCCTGGAGGAAGGCAGGGGCGTATGAAAAACTGTTTTTT
TRBV4-2,TRBJ2-5,-,-,CASSQDFKETQYF,TGTGCCAGCAGCCAAGATTTCAAAGAGACCCAGTACTTC
TRBV2,TRBJ1-1,-,-,CASMFEGRENTEAFF,TGTGCCAGCATGTTCGAAGGGAGGGAGAACACTGAAGCTTTCTTT
TRBV28,TRBJ1-6,TRBD1,-,CASSPPGQGSYNSPLHF,TGTGCCAGCAGTCCCCCGGGACAGGGATCCTATAATTCACCCCTCCACTTT
TRBV9,TRBJ2-2,TRBD2,-,CASSATSGENTGELFF,TGTGCCAGCAGCGCCACTAGCGGAGAGAACACCGGGGAGCTGTTTTTT
TRBV5-1,TRBJ2-6,-,-,CASSLRGSGANVLTF,TGCGCCAGCAGCTTGAGAGGCTCTGGGGCCAACGTCCTGACTTTC